The rows below give T cell receptor beta chains drawn from one sample of a study of chemoradiotherapy in HPV16-positive cancers. Produced via immunoSEQ multiplex PCR; TCRdb's table is partial and in-frame only. The sample shows about 6,000 clones, 84% of them seen only once. This material consisted of tumor tissue, taken from a patient who underwent chemoradiotherapy. The receptor source for this set is a human donor with HPV-associated anogenital cancer. CDR3s include the opening cysteine and the closing phenylalanine or tryptophan. A D gene is named only where the DNA matches it firmly. Size is omitted from some rows. Given values are once, few, many or a class for expanded clones.

D	size	length	V	J	CDR3	DNA
TRBD1	once	16	TRBV19	TRBJ1-5	CASSMTGGNSNQPQHF	TGTGCCAGTAGTATGACAGGGGGGAACAGCAATCAGCCCCAGCATTTT
TRBD1	.	15	TRBV7-7	TRBJ2-2	CASSMTGGNTGELFF	TGTGCCAGCAGCATGACAGGGGGGAACACCGGGGAGCTGTTTTTT
.	.	13	TRBV4-1	TRBJ2-5	CASSQGPQETQYF	TGCGCCAGCAGCCAAGGTCCCCAAGAGACCCAGTACTTC
TRBD1	.	16	TRBV27	TRBJ2-7	CASSWGLQGASYEQYF	TGTGCCAGCAGTTGGGGATTACAGGGGGCGTCCTACGAGCAGTACTTC
.	.	11	TRBV11-2	TRBJ1-1	CASSLGREAFF	TGTGCCAGCAGCTTAGGTAGGGAAGCTTTCTTT
.	.	15	TRBV6-1	TRBJ1-5	CASVASADSNQPQHF	TGTGCCAGCGTAGCGTCGGCGGATAGCAATCAGCCCCAGCATTTT
TRBD1	.	13	TRBV6-5	TRBJ1-2	CASSRQGVDGYTF	TGTGCCAGCAGCCGACAGGGAGTTGATGGCTACACCTTC
.	.	11	TRBV30	TRBJ2-7	CAWSVVSEQYF	TGTGCCTGGAGTGTCGTATCCGAGCAGTACTTC
TRBD2	.	16	TRBV9	TRBJ2-2	CASNVLSGVRTGELFF	TGTGCCAGCAACGTACTTAGCGGGGTGCGGACCGGGGAGCTGTTTTTT
.	.	15	TRBV7-2	TRBJ2-3	CASSLAGGLGDTQYF	TGTGCCAGCAGCTTAGCGGGGGGGCTTGGAGATACGCAGTATTTT
.	.	13	TRBV11-2	TRBJ1-2	CASSSQGFYGYTF	TGTGCCAGCAGCTCACAGGGATTCTATGGCTACACCTTC
TRBD1	.	15	TRBV19	TRBJ2-7	CASSIGGTGGYEQYF	TGTGCCAGTAGTATAGGGGGGACAGGGGGCTACGAGCAGTACTTC
.	.	13	TRBV11-1	TRBJ2-7	CASSMRGGGEQYF	TGTGCCAGCAGCATGCGGGGAGGAGGGGAGCAGTACTTC
TRBD1	.	15	TRBV4-2	TRBJ1-1	CASSHPRGAVTEAFF	TGTGCCAGCAGCCACCCCAGGGGGGCAGTCACTGAAGCTTTCTTT
TRBD2	once	16	TRBV9	TRBJ2-1	CASSVGGSWSYNEQFF	TGTGCCAGCAGCGTCGGGGGGTCTTGGTCCTACAATGAGCAGTTCTTC
TRBD1	large	14	TRBV19	TRBJ1-2	CASSSSGTAYGYTF	TGTGCCAGTAGTTCGTCCGGGACAGCCTATGGCTACACCTTC
TRBD2	.	15	TRBV5-5	TRBJ2-3	CASSFLAGGLGTQYF	TGTGCCAGCAGCTTTCTAGCGGGGGGGCTGGGTACGCAGTATTTT
TRBD1	.	12	TRBV6-5	TRBJ1-1	CASSRQGAEAFF	TGTGCCAGCAGTCGACAGGGCGCTGAAGCTTTCTTT
.	.	16	TRBV15	TRBJ2-3	CATSRGIGGRTDTQYF	TGTGCCACCAGCAGAGGAATCGGCGGCCGCACAGATACGCAGTATTTT
.	.	14	TRBV4-3	TRBJ1-5	CASSPGLNGQPQHF	TGCGCCAGCAGCCCCGGCTTAAACGGTCAGCCCCAGCATTTT
.	.	15	TRBV7-2	TRBJ2-1	CASSPLLAGFNEQFF	TGTGCCAGCAGCCCACTCCTGGCGGGATTCAATGAGCAGTTCTTC
.	.	14	TRBV2	TRBJ2-7	CASGDRETTYEQYF	TGTGCCAGCGGAGACAGAGAAACAACCTACGAGCAGTACTTC
.	.	16	TRBV6-4	TRBJ2-2	CASRQQGMEGTGELFF	TGTGCCAGCAGACAACAGGGGATGGAGGGAACCGGGGAGCTGTTTTTT
.	.	14	TRBV13	TRBJ1-5	CASSPWGGTQPQHF	TGTGCCAGCAGCCCCTGGGGGGGGACTCAGCCCCAGCATTTT
.	.	14	TRBV5-1	TRBJ1-4	CASSLGQINEKLFF	TGCGCCAGCAGCTTGGGACAAATTAATGAAAAACTGTTTTTT
.	.	12	TRBV10-3	TRBJ2-7	CAISESSYEQYF	TGTGCCATCAGTGAGTCTTCCTACGAGCAGTACTTC
.	.	15	TRBV6-5	TRBJ1-6	CASSLESGGGSPLHF	TGTGCCAGCAGCCTCGAGTCGGGGGGCGGGTCACCCCTCCACTTT
TRBD2	.	14	TRBV9	TRBJ2-5	CASAAGGLKETQYF	TGTGCCAGCGCAGCGGGGGGCCTCAAAGAGACCCAGTACTTC
.	.	11	TRBV20-1	TRBJ2-1	CSAFPHHEQFF	TGCAGTGCTTTCCCTCACCATGAGCAGTTCTTC
.	.	12	TRBV7-2	TRBJ2-1	CASSLTDNEQFF	TGTGCCAGCAGCTTAACAGACAATGAGCAGTTCTTC
.	.	13	TRBV4-3	TRBJ1-1	CASSQLGYAEAFF	TGCGCCAGCAGCCAGTTGGGATATGCGGAAGCTTTCTTT
TRBD1	.	20	TRBV7-8	TRBJ1-4	CASSQRPRTGGSVTNEKLFF	TGTGCCAGCAGTCAGAGGCCCCGGACAGGGGGGAGTGTCACTAATGAAAAACTGTTTTTT
TRBD1	medium-sized	16	TRBV10-3	TRBJ2-7	CAISGDTGGTGYEQYF	TGTGCCATCAGTGGGGATACAGGGGGCACCGGCTACGAGCAGTACTTC
TRBD1	.	14	TRBV29-1	TRBJ1-2	CSVERSGQGGGYTF	TGCAGCGTTGAAAGATCGGGACAGGGGGGTGGCTACACCTTC
.	.	13	TRBV30	TRBJ1-2	CAWSRTGSYGYTF	TGTGCCTGGAGTAGAACAGGATCCTATGGCTACACCTTC
.	.	12	TRBV28	TRBJ2-1	CASSPSLKEQFF	TGTGCCAGCAGTCCCTCTCTAAAGGAGCAGTTCTTC
TRBD2	.	15	TRBV7-2	TRBJ2-1	CASSFLAGGGDEQFF	TGTGCCAGCAGCTTTCTAGCGGGGGGCGGAGATGAGCAGTTCTTC
.	.	11	TRBV14	TRBJ2-7	CASSQTTEQYF	TGTGCCAGCAGCCAAACTACCGAGCAGTACTTC
TRBD1	.	15	TRBV6-4	TRBJ2-1	CASSDGTGGLNEQFF	TGTGCCAGCAGTGACGGGACAGGGGGCCTGAATGAGCAGTTCTTC
TRBD1	once	15	TRBV7-3	TRBJ1-5	CASSFVQGGNQPQHF	TGTGCCAGCAGCTTCGTTCAGGGGGGCAATCAGCCCCAGCATTTT
.	.	13	TRBV19	TRBJ1-4	CASKSRQGEKLFF	TGTGCCAGTAAATCCCGTCAGGGGGAAAAACTGTTTTTT
.	.	14	TRBV9	TRBJ1-5	CASSVGVGNQPQHF	TGTGCCAGCAGCGTAGGGGTGGGGAATCAGCCCCAGCATTTT
.	.	13	TRBV29-1	TRBJ1-2	CSVEDQRRYGYTF	TGCAGCGTTGAAGATCAGCGAAGGTATGGCTACACCTTC
TRBD1	.	13	TRBV28	TRBJ1-1	CASGQGRATEAFF	TGTGCCAGCGGACAGGGGAGGGCGACTGAAGCTTTCTTT
.	.	14	TRBV19	TRBJ1-4	CASRVRDNNEKLFF	TGTGCCTCCAGGGTCCGGGACAACAATGAAAAACTGTTTTTT
.	.	14	TRBV9	TRBJ2-5	CASSSIGTIGTQYF	TGTGCCAGCAGCTCCATCGGGACAATTGGGACCCAGTACTTC
.	.	15	TRBV23-1	TRBJ2-4	CASSPGGLAKNIQYF	TGCGCCAGCAGTCCTGGCGGGTTAGCCAAAAACATTCAGTACTTC
TRBD2	.	15	TRBV6-1	TRBJ2-3	CASTGSRGDTDTQYF	TGTGCCAGCACGGGATCGCGGGGGGACACAGATACGCAGTATTTT
.	.	14	TRBV5-5	TRBJ2-7	CASSTDGRSYEQYF	TGTGCCAGCAGTACGGACGGTCGCTCCTACGAGCAGTACTTC
.	.	15	TRBV9	TRBJ1-1	CASSVADDRNTEAFF	TGTGCCAGCAGCGTAGCTGATGATCGAAACACTGAAGCTTTCTTT
TRBD2	.	15	TRBV5-4	TRBJ2-1	CASSFPVAGDNEQFF	TGTGCCAGCAGCTTCCCGGTAGCGGGGGACAATGAGCAGTTCTTC